The clone carrying this T cell receptor beta chain appeared many times. Using its own MiXCR run on the 5' RACE reads, TCRdb lists one record per CDR3 protein. This table has around 240,000 distinct CDR3 sequences, over 9.5% appearing once. The data are from a study of identical twins. This CDR3 has 16 residues. Trimming took off 0 bases at V and 5 bases at J, with 11 bases between the two ends. Germline lookup yields CDR1 ENHRY and CDR2 SYGVKD. This clonotype was obtained from a man between 45 and 60 years old in good health. Specimen: memory T cells sorted from blood. The chain links TRBV10-3 to TRBJ1-6, with D uncertain. This CDR3 reads CAISESPLADNSPLHF. The CDR3 DNA follows: TGTGCCATCAGTGAGTCCCCGTTGGCAGATAATTCACCCCTCCACTTT.